Sequencing of this T cell receptor beta chain was carried out in a study of identical twins. General observations from the study: Zero-insertion analyses could be partly confounded by invariant MAIT and iNKT cells. Twin-shared out-of-frame alpha sequences were enriched for low generation probability.

The sample holds one count of this clonotype. Its specificity is not known. A single base separates this from a much larger clone, so it may be a read error. Unique molecular identifiers were present on cDNA, and template switching added a universal primer site. TCRdb re-analysed the 5' RACE reads in MiXCR, keeping a single row per CDR3 protein. The sample carries approximately 600,000 distinct CDR3 sequences, 9.6% recorded once. CDR1 and CDR2 from the germline V gene are LGHDT and YNNKEL (reference sequence). This CDR3 is 14 amino acids long. These data are also associated with another study on yellow fever vaccine responses in identical twins.

This TCR derives from a woman between 18 and 29 years old in good health. The gene calls are TRBV3-1 and TRBJ2-1; possibly TRBD1 for D (5 bases). The specimen sequenced was PBMCs. The chain's CDR3 is CAGSKTASYNEQFF. Here the CDR3 DNA reads TGTGCCGGCAGCAAGACAGCCTCCTACAATGAGCAGTTCTTC.